What follows describes a single T cell receptor (beta chain). It was by 5' RACE with UMI labels that the TRB cDNA libraries were prepared. For each CDR3 protein, TCRdb gives one entry from its re-call of the 5' RACE reads, without DNA. In all, the sample yields some 130,000 distinct CDR3 sequences. This sample is part of a study of CXCR3-negative and CXCR3-positive naive CD8 T cells. Germline V gene sequence: CDR1 MGHRA, CDR2 YSYEKL. The CDR3 loop spans 15 amino acids. The source material was naive CXCR3- CD8+ T cells from blood. Subset defined: CD45RO-CCR7+CD27+CD95- naive CD8+ T cells lacking CXCR3 (TNR3-). The TCR was taken from a human donor in good health. Some clones in this sample may be carry-over from other donors' samples. The rearrangement links TRBV4-1 to TRBJ2-7. CDR3: CASSQDWKESYEQYF.